This TCR beta chain stems from a study of beta chain features in type 1 diabetes. General study findings and limits: Type 1 diabetes patients showed a moderate but significant shortening of TCRB CDR3s in all four CD4+ subsets.

V lost 5 bases and J lost 0, with 10 bases in between. The germline CDR1 and CDR2 sequences are GTSNPN and SVGIG (reference sequence). The CDR3 extends over 14 amino acids. Sequencing targeted expressed TCRB transcripts, as all isolated RNA had been reverse transcribed. The protocol was immunoSEQ multiplex PCR, while the TCRdb copy is restricted to in-frame clones and leaves out a portion. The sample includes around 250,000 clones, 68% seen only once; the top ten take about 0.051%. Concerning this clone itself: The antigen remains unidentified.

Sample: naive CD4+ T cells from blood. This rearrangement joins TRBV30 to TRBJ2-2; a weak D match, TRBD1 (6 bases). The sequence was obtained from a man aged 30 to 45 in good health. DNA for the CDR3: TGTGCCTGGTCGACAGGAGCGAACACCGGGGAGCTGTTTTTT. Protein product: CAWSTGANTGELFF.